The clone carrying this T cell receptor (beta chain) turned up a few times. The data were produced by immunoSEQ multiplex PCR, yet TCRdb's version contains in-frame clones alone and is incomplete. The table lists just under 60,000 clones, about two thirds of them singletons. This entry belongs to a study of T cell clones after liver transplantation. CDR3 length: 14 amino acids. V lost 4 bases to trimming and J lost 1 base; unmatched junction nucleotides: 2. CDR1 and CDR2 (germline): SGHRS, YFSETQ. The rearrangement joins TRBV5-1 to TRBJ2-3; 8 nucleotides match TRBD1. Here the sequenced sample was CD4+ T cells from blood, taken at the approximately 15-month timepoint. The origin of this receptor is a human patient who received a liver transplant. The graft donor may have given rise to some T cells. CDR3 residues: CASSVDRGTDTQYF. CDR3 bases: TGCGCCAGCAGCGTGGACAGGGGCACAGATACGCAGTATTTT.